One and the same sample provided the 26 T cell receptor beta chains below, sequenced in a study of response to subunit inactivated influenza vaccine. In TCRdb, the RT-PCR reads were re-called with MiXCR into one record per CDR3 protein. The sample has around 520,000 distinct CDR3 sequences, about 25% seen once. The input for sequencing was CD4+ T cells sorted from PBMCs, taken roughly 5 days after vaccination. These receptor sequences come from a man aged 50 to 59 who received an inactivated influenza vaccine.

This clonotype was detected a few times. The chain has TRBV6-2 or TRBV6-3 and TRBJ2-3; tentatively, D is TRBD2 (6 bases). Germline CDR1 and CDR2: MNHEY and SVGEGT. V was pared by 6 bases and J by 0 bases, with 19 bases between. The CDR3 totals 17 residues. This chain's CDR3 is CASSNLFMAGSTDTQYF. In nucleotides, the CDR3 is TGTGCCAGCAGCAACCTTTTTATGGCGGGGAGCACAGATACGCAGTATTTT.

V usage is TRBV3-1 and J usage is TRBJ2-1; D ambiguous. This CDR3 has 12 residues. From germline, CDR1 is LGHDT and CDR2 YNNKEL (reference sequence). Trimming left V 5 bases short and J 9 bases short, with 11 bases between. The CDR3 here is CASSIRVSEQFF. The DNA for the CDR3 is TGTGCCAGCAGCATCCGGGTATCTGAGCAGTTCTTC.

This clonotype has only a few counts. The rearrangement uses TRBV20-1 and TRBJ2-7, with 12 bases matching TRBD1. There are 13 residues in the CDR3. The junction had 6 bases not matched to a gene; V was cut back by 5 bases and J by 7 bases. Germline values: CDR1 DFQATT, CDR2 SNEGSKA (reference sequence). This CDR3 reads CSAPGQGAPEQYF. The CDR3 bases are TGCAGTGCTCCGGGACAGGGGGCTCCTGAGCAGTACTTC.

The chain joins TRBV12-3 or TRBV12-4 to TRBJ2-1, with D hard to call. Trimming took 6 bases from V and 8 from J, leaving 8 bases between them. The CDR3 loop spans 11 amino acids. The CDR3 loop reads CASSQVHEQFF. For the CDR3, the DNA is TGTGCCAGCAGCCAAGTACATGAGCAGTTCTTC.

The chain has TRBV3-1 and TRBJ2-2; D gene uncertain. The CDR3 is 11 amino acids. From germline, CDR1 is LGHDT and CDR2 YNNKEL (reference sequence). V was clipped by 5 bases and J by 10 bases, with 8 bases between them. For the CDR3, the DNA is TGTGCCAGCAGCGAACGGGCGGAGCTGTTTTTT. Translating it yields CASSERAELFF.

This clonotype was recorded a few times. V is TRBV5-1 and J is TRBJ2-6; 13 bases match TRBD2. CDR3 size: 18 residues. Germline V CDR1 and CDR2: SGHRS, YFSETQ. Losses at the gene ends were 4 bases for V and 2 bases for J; bases not matched to a gene: 6. For the CDR3, the DNA is TGCGCCAGCAGCCCGAGGACTAGCGGGGGTACTGGGGCCAACGTCCTGACTTTC. It specifies CASSPRTSGGTGANVLTF.

The gene calls are TRBV21-1 and TRBJ2-5; the table's D call, TRBD1, was not checked against the DNA. TRBV21-1 is marked as a pseudogene. The CDR3 is 15 residues long. The CDR3 sequence is CASSKWDRALETQYF. The CDR3 bases are TGTGCCAGCAGCAAATGGGACAGAGCCCTGGAGACCCAGTACTTC.

This chain uses TRBV4-2 with TRBJ2-7, with D tentatively TRBD2 (7 bases). The CDR3 contains 18 residues. Looked up from germline, CDR1 is LGHNA and CDR2 is YNFKEQ. The ends were cut back, 0 bases at V and 1 base at J, with 19 bases in the middle. The CDR3 coding sequence is TGTGCCAGCAGCCAAGAACGGTTGAGGGGGGGTAGGTCCTACGAGCAGTACTTC. It translates to CASSQERLRGGRSYEQYF.

This rearrangement joins TRBV2 to TRBJ2-7, with D possibly being TRBD1 (6 bases). CDR3 length: 15 amino acids. Germline CDR1 reads SNHLY; CDR2 reads FYNNEI. V was pared by 6 bases and J by 0 bases, with 15 bases between. In DNA form, the CDR3 reads TGTGCCAGCAGCAAACAGGGCGTCGTCTCCTACGAGCAGTACTTC. Encoded protein: CASSKQGVVSYEQYF.

The gene calls are TRBV18 and TRBJ2-7; 8 bases match TRBD2. The CDR3 runs 15 residues. CDR1 KGHSH and CDR2 LQKENI come from the germline V gene. Germline trimming cut 3 bases from V and 6 bases from J; bases unmatched to any gene: 10. DNA of the CDR3: TGTGCCAGCTCACCGGGTCAGCGGGGGACGGGCGAGCAGTACTTC. Translated: CASSPGQRGTGEQYF. The whole variable domain, filled in from reference TRBV18 and TRBJ2-7, reads NAGVMQNPRHLVRRRGQEARLRCSPMKGHSHVYWYRQLPEEGLKFMVYLQKENIIDESGMPKERFSAEFPKEGPSILRIQQVVRGDSAAYFCASSPGQRGTGEQYFGPGTRLTVT.

Only a few counts were recorded for this clonotype. The V gene is TRBV29-1, the J gene TRBJ2-7; 7 bases align to TRBD1. The CDR3 runs to 13 residues. The V and J ends lost 1 base and 2 bases, in that order; junction bases with no gene match: 2. Germline CDR1 reads SQVTM; CDR2 reads ANQGSEA. CDR3 bases: TGCAGCGTTGAAGGAGACAGGGCCTACGAGCAGTACTTC. Amino acids: CSVEGDRAYEQYF.

This clonotype was observed a few times. This sequence joins TRBV5-1 and TRBJ1-1; D remains ambiguous. CDR1 and CDR2 from the germline V gene are SGHRS and YFSETQ. V was clipped by 2 bases and J by 2 bases, with 10 bases between them. This CDR3 is built from 14 residues. CDR3 bases: TGCGCCAGCAGCTTCAGTCCCTCCAACACTGAAGCTTTCTTT. Its translation is CASSFSPSNTEAFF.

This clonotype was observed once. The J gene is TRBJ2-7, the V gene TRBV5-1, with a possible D match to TRBD2 (5 bases). Germline-derived CDR1 and CDR2 are SGHRS and YFSETQ. V gave up 4 bases and J gave up 0 bases, with 11 bases separating them. This CDR3 has 14 residues. CDR3 in amino acids: CASSLILDSYEQYF. For the CDR3, the DNA is TGCGCCAGCAGCCTGATACTAGACTCCTACGAGCAGTACTTC. Full variable domain (missing parts from reference TRBV5-1 and TRBJ2-7): KAGVTQTPRYLIKTRGQQVTLSCSPISGHRSVSWYQQTPGQGLQFLFEYFSETQRNKGNFPGRFSGRQFSNSRSEMNVSTLELGDSALYLCASSLILDSYEQYFGPGTRLTVT.

This clonotype was seen a few times. The chain carries TRBV6-1 and TRBJ1-4; D is possibly TRBD1 (6 bases). The germline V gene has CDR1 MNHNS and CDR2 SASEGT. The CDR3 has 13 amino acids. V was clipped by 8 bases and J by 8 bases, with 15 bases between them. The CDR3 region is CASEYREREKLFF. DNA of the CDR3: TGTGCCAGCGAGTACAGGGAGAGGGAAAAACTGTTTTTT.

This rearrangement joins TRBV11-2 to TRBJ2-1, with a weak D call TRBD1 (6 bases). The CDR3 has 14 amino acids. Trimming stripped 5 bases from V and 3 bases from J, with 11 bases between. The germline V gene encodes CDR1 SGHAT and CDR2 FQNNGV. CDR3 protein: CASSRRQVYNEQFF. The CDR3, as DNA: TGTGCCAGCAGCCGTCGACAGGTCTACAATGAGCAGTTCTTC.

The genes are TRBV18 and TRBJ1-2; 8 bases align to TRBD1. This CDR3 region has 16 residues. Looked up from germline, CDR1 is KGHSH and CDR2 is LQKENI. J was trimmed by 1 base and V by 3 bases; bases with no gene match: 7. CDR3: CASSPPSGGVNYGYTF. The CDR3 region has the DNA TGTGCCAGCTCACCCCCCTCAGGGGGCGTTAACTATGGCTACACCTTC.

This rearrangement joins TRBV24-1 to TRBJ2-1; the D gene is possibly TRBD2 (5 bases). V lost 4 bases, J lost 7 bases, and 19 bases lay in between. This CDR3 comprises 16 residues. Germline V gene sequence: CDR1 KGHDR, CDR2 SFDVKD. CDR3 sequence reads: CATSDPRREAANEQFF. In nucleotides, the CDR3 is TGTGCCACCAGTGACCCCCGTCGGGAAGCGGCAAATGAGCAGTTCTTC.

The chain couples TRBV6-1 to TRBJ2-7; tentative D call: TRBD1 (6 bases). CDR1 and CDR2 from the germline V gene are MNHNS and SASEGT. The CDR3 consists of 16 residues. V shed 5 bases and J shed 0 bases, with 17 bases lying between them. The CDR3 region is CASSPNPGTISYEQYF. CDR3 sequence (DNA): TGTGCCAGCAGTCCCAACCCCGGGACAATCTCCTACGAGCAGTACTTC.

The sample holds a few counts of this clonotype. The chain has TRBV3-1 and TRBJ2-1; the D is unclear. The CDR3 covers 12 residues. V was clipped by 2 bases and J by 7 bases, with 6 bases between them. CDR1 and CDR2 from the germline V gene are LGHDT and YNNKEL (reference sequence). The CDR3 nucleotides are TGTGCCAGCAGCCAACTGAGGAATGAGCAGTTCTTC. Encoded protein: CASSQLRNEQFF.

The rearrangement joins TRBV12-3 or TRBV12-4 to TRBJ2-1, with a weak D call TRBD2 (6 bases). This CDR3 is 16 amino acids long. Trimming pared 7 bases from V and 4 bases from J, leaving 20 bases between. The CDR3 reads CASTLGQGLTYNEQFF. The DNA for the CDR3 is TGTGCCAGCACCCTAGGGCAGGGACTTACGTACAATGAGCAGTTCTTC.

This clonotype was counted only a few times. The chain couples TRBV7-9 to TRBJ1-2; perhaps TRBD1 as D (6 bases). The CDR3 contains 14 residues. V was pared by 2 bases and J by 0 bases, with 7 bases between. Germline V gene data show CDR1 as SEHNR and CDR2 as FQNEAQ (reference sequence). The CDR3 region has the DNA TGTGCCAGCAGCTTAACAGGGTCTAACTATGGCTACACCTTC. Encoded protein: CASSLTGSNYGYTF.

The gene calls are TRBV19 and TRBJ2-5; 8 positions agree with TRBD1. Germline V gene data show CDR1 as LNHDA and CDR2 as SQIVND (reference sequence). The J segment lost 0 bases and the V segment lost 5 bases, leaving 8 bases of the junction unmatched. This CDR3 region has 16 residues. CDR3 in amino acids: CASSPPGGKNQETQYF. DNA for the CDR3: TGTGCCAGTAGTCCCCCAGGGGGCAAGAACCAAGAGACCCAGTACTTC.

There are a few counts of this clonotype. The CDR3 DNA follows: TGTGCCACCAGCACCGCCTACCCTCGGCAGCCCCAGCATTTT. Protein sequence: CATSTAYPRQPQHF. The chain links TRBV15 to TRBJ1-5; no clear D gene. This CDR3 is built from 14 residues. Germline V gene lookup returns CDR1 LNHNV and CDR2 YYDKDF (reference sequence). V lost 4 bases, J lost 7 bases, and 14 bases lay in between.

The chain recombines TRBV5-1 with TRBJ2-3; D uncertain. In germline, CDR1 is SGHRS, CDR2 YFSETQ. V was clipped by 0 bases and J by 2 bases, with 10 bases between them. CDR3 length: 15 amino acids. CDR3 sequence: CASSLAFGFTDTQYF. The CDR3 DNA sequence: TGCGCCAGCAGCTTGGCGTTCGGCTTCACAGATACGCAGTATTTT.

This clonotype was picked up a small number of times. The J gene is TRBJ1-2, the V gene TRBV12-3 or TRBV12-4, with TRBD1 matching 9 bases. CDR3 length equals 13 residues. V shed 8 bases, J shed 1 base, and the junction held 2 bases outside the gene matches. This CDR3 reads CASGTGINYGYTF. The CDR3 DNA follows: TGTGCCAGCGGGACAGGGATTAACTATGGCTACACCTTC.

In its sample, this clonotype was seen a few times. The J gene is TRBJ2-6, the V gene TRBV12-3 or TRBV12-4; D perhaps matches TRBD2 (6 bases). The CDR3 runs 15 residues. Between the trimmed V and J ends, which lost 10 bases and 2 bases, there was a span of 15 bases. The CDR3 spells CAIRRTGAGANVLTF. CDR3 DNA: TGTGCCATCAGAAGAACGGGAGCTGGGGCCAACGTCCTGACTTTC.